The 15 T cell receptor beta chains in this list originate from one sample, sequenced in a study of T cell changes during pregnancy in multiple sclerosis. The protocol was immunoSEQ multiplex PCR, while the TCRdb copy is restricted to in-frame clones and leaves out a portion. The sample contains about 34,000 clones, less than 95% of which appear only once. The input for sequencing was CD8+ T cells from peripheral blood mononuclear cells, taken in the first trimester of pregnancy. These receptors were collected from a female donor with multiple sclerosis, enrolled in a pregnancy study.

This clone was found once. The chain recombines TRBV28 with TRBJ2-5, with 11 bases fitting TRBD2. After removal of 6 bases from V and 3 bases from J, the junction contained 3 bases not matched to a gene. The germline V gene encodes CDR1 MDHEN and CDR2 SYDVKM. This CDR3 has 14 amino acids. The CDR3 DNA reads TGTGCCAGCAGACTGGGACTAGCGGAAGAGACCCAGTACTTC. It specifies CASRLGLAEETQYF.

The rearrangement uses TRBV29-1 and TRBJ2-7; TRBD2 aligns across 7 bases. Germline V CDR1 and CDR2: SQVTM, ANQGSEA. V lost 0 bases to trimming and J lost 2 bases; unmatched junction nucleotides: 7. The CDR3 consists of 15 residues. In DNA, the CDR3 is TGCAGCGTTGAAGATGTAGTAGCGGGTACCTACGAGCAGTACTTC. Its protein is CSVEDVVAGTYEQYF.

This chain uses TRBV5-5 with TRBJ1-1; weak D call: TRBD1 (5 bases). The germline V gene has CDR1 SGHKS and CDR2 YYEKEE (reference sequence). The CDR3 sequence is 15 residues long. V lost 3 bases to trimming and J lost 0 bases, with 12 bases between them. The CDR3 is CASSSSGFMNTEAFF. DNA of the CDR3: TGTGCCAGCAGCTCCTCAGGGTTCATGAACACTGAAGCTTTCTTT.

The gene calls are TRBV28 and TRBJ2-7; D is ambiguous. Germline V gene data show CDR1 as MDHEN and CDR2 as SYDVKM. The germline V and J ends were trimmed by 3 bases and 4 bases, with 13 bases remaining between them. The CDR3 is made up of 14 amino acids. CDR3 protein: CASSLLVWRYEQYF. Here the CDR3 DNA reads TGTGCCAGCAGTTTGCTCGTATGGCGGTACGAGCAGTACTTC.

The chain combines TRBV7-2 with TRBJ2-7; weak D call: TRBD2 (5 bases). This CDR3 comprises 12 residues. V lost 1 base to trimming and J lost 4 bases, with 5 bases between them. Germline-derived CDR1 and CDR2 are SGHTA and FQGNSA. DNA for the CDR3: TGTGCCAGCAGCTTAGGGACTTACGAGCAGTACTTC. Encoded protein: CASSLGTYEQYF.

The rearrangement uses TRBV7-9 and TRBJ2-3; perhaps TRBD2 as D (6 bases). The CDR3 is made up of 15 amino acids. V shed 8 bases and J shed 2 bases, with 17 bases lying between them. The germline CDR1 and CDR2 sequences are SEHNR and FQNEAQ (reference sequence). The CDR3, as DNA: TGTGCCAGCCGACTAGGGGACTCCTACACAGATACGCAGTATTTT. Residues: CASRLGDSYTDTQYF. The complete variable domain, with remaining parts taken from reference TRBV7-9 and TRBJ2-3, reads DTGVSQNPRHKITKRGQNVTFRCDPISEHNRLYWYRQTLGQGPEFLTYFQNEAQLEKSRLLSDRFSAERPKGSFSTLEIQRTEQGDSAMYLCASRLGDSYTDTQYFGPGTRLTVL.

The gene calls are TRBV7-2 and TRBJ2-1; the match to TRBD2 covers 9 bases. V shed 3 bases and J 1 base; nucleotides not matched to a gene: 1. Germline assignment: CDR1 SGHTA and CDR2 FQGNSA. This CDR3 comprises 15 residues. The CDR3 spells CASSFSGSSYNEQFF. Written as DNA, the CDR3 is TGTGCCAGCAGCTTTAGCGGGAGTTCCTACAATGAGCAGTTCTTC.

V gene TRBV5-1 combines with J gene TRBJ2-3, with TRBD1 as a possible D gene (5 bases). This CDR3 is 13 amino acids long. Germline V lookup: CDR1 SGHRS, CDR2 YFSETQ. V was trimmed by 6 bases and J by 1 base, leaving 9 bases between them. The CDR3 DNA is TGCGCCAGCACCCGCAGGGGCACAGATACGCAGTATTTT. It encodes CASTRRGTDTQYF.

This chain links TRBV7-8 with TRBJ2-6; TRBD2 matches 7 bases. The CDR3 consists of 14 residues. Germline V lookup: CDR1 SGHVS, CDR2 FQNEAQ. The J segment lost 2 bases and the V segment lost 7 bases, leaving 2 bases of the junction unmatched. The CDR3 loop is CASKAGTGANVLTF. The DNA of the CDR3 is TGTGCCAGCAAAGCGGGAACTGGGGCCAACGTCCTGACTTTC.

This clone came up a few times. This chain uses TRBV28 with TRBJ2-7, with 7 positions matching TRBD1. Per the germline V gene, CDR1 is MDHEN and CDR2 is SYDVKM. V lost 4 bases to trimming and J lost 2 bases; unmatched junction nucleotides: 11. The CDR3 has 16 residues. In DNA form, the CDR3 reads TGTGCCAGCAGTTCCCACCTACAGGGGCTTACCTACGAGCAGTACTTC. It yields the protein CASSSHLQGLTYEQYF.

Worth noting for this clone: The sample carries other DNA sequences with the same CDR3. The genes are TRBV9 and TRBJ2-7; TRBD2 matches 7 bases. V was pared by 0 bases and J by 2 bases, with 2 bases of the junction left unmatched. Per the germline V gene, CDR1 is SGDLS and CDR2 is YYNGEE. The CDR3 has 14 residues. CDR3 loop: CASSVGGGTYEQYF. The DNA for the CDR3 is TGTGCCAGCAGCGTAGGGGGGGGGACCTACGAGCAGTACTTC.

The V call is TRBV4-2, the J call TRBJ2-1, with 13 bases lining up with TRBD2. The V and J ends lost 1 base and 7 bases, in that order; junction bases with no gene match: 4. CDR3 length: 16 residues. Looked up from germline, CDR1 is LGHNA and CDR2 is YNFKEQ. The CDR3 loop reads CASSQGTSGSRNEQFF. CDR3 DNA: TGTGCCAGCAGCCAAGGGACTAGCGGGAGTCGGAATGAGCAGTTCTTC.

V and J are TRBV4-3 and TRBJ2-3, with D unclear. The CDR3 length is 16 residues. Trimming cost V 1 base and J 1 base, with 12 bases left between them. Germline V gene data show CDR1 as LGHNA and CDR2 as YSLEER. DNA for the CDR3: TGCGCCAGCAGCCAAGGCCCCGGCGGCCGCACAGATACGCAGTATTTT. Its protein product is CASSQGPGGRTDTQYF.

CDR3 loop: CASSFPGWSTDTQYF. CDR3 coding DNA: TGTGCCAGCAGCTTCCCGGGGTGGAGCACAGATACGCAGTATTTT. This rearrangement joins TRBV7-9 to TRBJ2-3, with D possibly being TRBD2 (5 bases). The germline V gene encodes CDR1 SEHNR and CDR2 FQNEAQ (reference sequence). The CDR3 sequence is 15 residues long. V was clipped by 3 bases and J by 0 bases, with 10 bases between them.

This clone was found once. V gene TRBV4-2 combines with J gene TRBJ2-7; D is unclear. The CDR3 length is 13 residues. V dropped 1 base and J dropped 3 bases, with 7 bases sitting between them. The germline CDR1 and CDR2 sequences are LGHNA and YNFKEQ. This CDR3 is CASSQGNSYEQYF. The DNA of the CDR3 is TGTGCCAGCAGCCAAGGAAACAGCTACGAGCAGTACTTC.